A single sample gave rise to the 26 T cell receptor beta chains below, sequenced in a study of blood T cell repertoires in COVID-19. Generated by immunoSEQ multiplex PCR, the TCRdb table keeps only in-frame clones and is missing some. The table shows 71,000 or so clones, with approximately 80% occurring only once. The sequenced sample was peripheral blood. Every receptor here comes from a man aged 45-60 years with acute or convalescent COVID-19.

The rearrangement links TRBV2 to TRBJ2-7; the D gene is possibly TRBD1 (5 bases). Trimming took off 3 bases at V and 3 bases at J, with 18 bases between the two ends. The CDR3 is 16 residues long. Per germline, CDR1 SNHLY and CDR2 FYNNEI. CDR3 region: CASSDPSWTTDYEQYF. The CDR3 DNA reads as TGTGCCAGCAGTGACCCCTCCTGGACAACCGACTACGAGCAGTACTTC.

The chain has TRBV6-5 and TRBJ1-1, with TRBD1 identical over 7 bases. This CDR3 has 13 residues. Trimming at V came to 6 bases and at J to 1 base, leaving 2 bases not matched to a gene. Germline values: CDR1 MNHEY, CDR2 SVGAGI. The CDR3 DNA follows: TGTGCCAGCAGCAGGGACAGGAACACTGAAGCTTTCTTT. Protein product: CASSRDRNTEAFF.

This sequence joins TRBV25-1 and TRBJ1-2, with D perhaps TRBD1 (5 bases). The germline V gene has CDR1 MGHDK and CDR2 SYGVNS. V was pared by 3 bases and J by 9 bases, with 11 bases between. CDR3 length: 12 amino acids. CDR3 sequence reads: CASSEAGQSYTF. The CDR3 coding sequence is TGTGCCAGCAGTGAGGCGGGGCAGAGCTACACCTTC.

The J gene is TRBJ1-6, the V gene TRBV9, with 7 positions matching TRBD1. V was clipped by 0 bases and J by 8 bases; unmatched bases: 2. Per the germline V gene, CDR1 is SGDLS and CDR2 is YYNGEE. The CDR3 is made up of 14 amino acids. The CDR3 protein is CASSVDRGHSPLHF. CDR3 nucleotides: TGTGCCAGCAGCGTAGACAGGGGCCATTCACCCCTCCACTTT.

In nucleotides, the CDR3 is TGTGCCAGCAGCGGACAAGCAGGGCTAAATTCACCCCTCCACTTT. Translation gives CASSGQAGLNSPLHF. The chain has TRBV13 and TRBJ1-6, with D possibly matching TRBD1 (5 bases). CDR3 size: 15 residues. V was shortened by 5 bases and J by 7 bases, with 15 bases between the two germline ends. Germline CDR1 reads PRHDT; CDR2 reads FYEKMQ (reference sequence).

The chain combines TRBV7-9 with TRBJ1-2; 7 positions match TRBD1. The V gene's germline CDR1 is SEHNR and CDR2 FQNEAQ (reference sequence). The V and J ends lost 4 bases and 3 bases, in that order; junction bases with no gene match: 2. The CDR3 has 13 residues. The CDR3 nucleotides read TGTGCCAGCAGCTATGGACAGGACTATGGCTACACCTTC. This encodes CASSYGQDYGYTF.

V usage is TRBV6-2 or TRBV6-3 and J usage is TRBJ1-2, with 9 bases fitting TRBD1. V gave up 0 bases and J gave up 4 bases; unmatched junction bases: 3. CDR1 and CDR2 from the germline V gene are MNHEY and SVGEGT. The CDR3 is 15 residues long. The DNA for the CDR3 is TGTGCCAGCAGTTACTCGGGACAGGGAGTCTATGGCTACACCTTC. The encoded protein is CASSYSGQGVYGYTF.

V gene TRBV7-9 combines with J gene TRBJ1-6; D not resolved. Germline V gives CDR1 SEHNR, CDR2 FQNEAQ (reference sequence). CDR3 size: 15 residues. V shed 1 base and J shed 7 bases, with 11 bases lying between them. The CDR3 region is CASSLVVGANSPLHF. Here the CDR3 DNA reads TGTGCCAGCAGCTTAGTCGTCGGAGCAAATTCACCCCTCCACTTT.

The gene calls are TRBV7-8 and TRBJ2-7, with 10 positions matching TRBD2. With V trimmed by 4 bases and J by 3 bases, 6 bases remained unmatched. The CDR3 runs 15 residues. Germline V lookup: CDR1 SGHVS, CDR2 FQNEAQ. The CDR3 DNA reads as TGTGCCAGCAGCTCCGGACTAGCGGAGGACTACGAGCAGTACTTC. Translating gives CASSSGLAEDYEQYF.

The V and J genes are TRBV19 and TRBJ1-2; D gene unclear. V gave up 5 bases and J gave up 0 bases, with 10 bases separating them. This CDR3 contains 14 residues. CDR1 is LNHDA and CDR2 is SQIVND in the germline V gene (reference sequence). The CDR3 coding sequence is TGTGCCAGTAGTGGCCAGGCTGCTAACTATGGCTACACCTTC. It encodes CASSGQAANYGYTF.

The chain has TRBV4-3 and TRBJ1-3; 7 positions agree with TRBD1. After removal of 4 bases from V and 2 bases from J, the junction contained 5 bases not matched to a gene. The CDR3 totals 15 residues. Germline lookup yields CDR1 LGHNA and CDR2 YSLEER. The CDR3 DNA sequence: TGCGCCAGCAGCCCGATAACAGGGGCTGGAAACACCATATATTTT. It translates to CASSPITGAGNTIYF.

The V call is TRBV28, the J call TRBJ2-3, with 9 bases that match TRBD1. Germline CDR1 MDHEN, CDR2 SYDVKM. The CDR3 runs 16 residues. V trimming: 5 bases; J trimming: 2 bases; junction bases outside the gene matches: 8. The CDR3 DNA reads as TGTGCCAGCAGTCCCCTGGGACAGGGCCACACAGATACGCAGTATTTT. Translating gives CASSPLGQGHTDTQYF.

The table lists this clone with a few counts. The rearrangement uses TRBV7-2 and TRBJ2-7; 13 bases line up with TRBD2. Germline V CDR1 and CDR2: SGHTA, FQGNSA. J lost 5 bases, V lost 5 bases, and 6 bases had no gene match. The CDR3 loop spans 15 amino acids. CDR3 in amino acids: CASSLRTSGRDEQYF. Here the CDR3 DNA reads TGTGCCAGCAGCCTAAGGACTAGCGGGAGAGACGAGCAGTACTTC. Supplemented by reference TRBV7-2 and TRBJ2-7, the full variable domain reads GAGVSQSPSNKVTEKGKDVELRCDPISGHTALYWYRQSLGQGLEFLIYFQGNSAPDKSGLPSDRFSAERTGGSVSTLTIQRTQQEDSAVYLCASSLRTSGRDEQYFGPGTRLTVT.

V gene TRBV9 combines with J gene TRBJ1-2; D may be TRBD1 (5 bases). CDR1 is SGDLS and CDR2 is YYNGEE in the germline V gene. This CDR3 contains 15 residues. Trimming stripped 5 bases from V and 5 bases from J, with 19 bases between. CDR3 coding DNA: TGTGCCAGCAGTAGGACCCAGACAGCCGGTTATGGCTACACCTTC. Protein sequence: CASSRTQTAGYGYTF.

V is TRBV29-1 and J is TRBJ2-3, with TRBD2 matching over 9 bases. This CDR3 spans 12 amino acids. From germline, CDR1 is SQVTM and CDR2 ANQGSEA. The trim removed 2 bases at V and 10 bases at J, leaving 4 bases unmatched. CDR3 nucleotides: TGCAGCGTTGAACTAGCGGGAAGAGCGCAGTATTTT. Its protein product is CSVELAGRAQYF.

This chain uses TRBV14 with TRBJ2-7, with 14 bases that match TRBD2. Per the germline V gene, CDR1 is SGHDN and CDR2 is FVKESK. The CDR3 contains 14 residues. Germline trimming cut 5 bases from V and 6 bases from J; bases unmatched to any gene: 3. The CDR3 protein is CASSVGLAGGEQYF. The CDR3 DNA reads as TGTGCCAGCAGCGTAGGACTAGCGGGGGGCGAGCAGTACTTC.

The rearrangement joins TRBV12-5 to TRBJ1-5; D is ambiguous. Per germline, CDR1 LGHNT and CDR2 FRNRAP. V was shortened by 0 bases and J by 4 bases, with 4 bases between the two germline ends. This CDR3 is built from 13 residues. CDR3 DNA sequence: TGTGCTAGTGGTTTGGTCACAAATCAGCCCCAGCATTTT. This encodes CASGLVTNQPQHF.

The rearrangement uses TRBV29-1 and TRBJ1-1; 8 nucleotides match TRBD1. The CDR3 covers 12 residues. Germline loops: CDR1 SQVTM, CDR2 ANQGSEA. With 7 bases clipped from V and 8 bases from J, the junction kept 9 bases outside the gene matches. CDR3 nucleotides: TGCAGCGGTCGGACAGGGCGTAGAGAAGCTTTCTTT. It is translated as CSGRTGRREAFF.

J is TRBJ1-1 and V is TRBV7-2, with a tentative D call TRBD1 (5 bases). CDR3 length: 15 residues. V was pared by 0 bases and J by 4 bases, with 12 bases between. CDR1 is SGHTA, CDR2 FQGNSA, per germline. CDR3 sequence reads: CASSLAWDGSTEAFF. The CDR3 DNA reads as TGTGCCAGCAGCTTAGCTTGGGACGGGAGCACTGAAGCTTTCTTT.

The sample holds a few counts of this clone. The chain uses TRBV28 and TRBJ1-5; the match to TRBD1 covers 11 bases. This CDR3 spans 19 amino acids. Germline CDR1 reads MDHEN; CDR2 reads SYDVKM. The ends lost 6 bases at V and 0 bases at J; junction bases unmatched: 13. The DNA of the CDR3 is TGTGCCAGCAGCTTAAGATGGGGACAGGGGGTTTATAGCAATCAGCCCCAGCATTTT. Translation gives CASSLRWGQGVYSNQPQHF.

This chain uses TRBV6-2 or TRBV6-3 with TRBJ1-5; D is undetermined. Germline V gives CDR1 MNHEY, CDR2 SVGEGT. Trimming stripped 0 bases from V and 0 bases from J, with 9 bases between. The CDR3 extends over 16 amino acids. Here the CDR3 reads CASSYSLQYSNQPQHF. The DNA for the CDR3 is TGTGCCAGCAGTTACTCCCTGCAGTATAGCAATCAGCCCCAGCATTTT.

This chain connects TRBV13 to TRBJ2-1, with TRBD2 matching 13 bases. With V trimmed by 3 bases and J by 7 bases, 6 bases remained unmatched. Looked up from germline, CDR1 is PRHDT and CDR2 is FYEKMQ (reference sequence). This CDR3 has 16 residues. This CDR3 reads CASSFWTSGSKNEQFF. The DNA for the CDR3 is TGTGCCAGCAGCTTTTGGACTAGCGGGAGTAAAAATGAGCAGTTCTTC. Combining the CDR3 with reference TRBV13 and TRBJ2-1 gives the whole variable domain AAGVIQSPRHLIKEKRETATLKCYPIPRHDTVYWYQQGPGQDPQFLISFYEKMQSDKGSIPDRFSAQQFSDYHSELNMSSLELGDSALYFCASSFWTSGSKNEQFFGPGTRLTVL.

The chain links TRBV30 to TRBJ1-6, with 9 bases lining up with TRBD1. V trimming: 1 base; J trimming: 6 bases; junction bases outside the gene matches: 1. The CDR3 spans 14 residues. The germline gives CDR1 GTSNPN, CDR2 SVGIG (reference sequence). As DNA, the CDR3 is TGTGCCTGGAGTGAGGGACAGGGTAATTCACCCCTCCACTTT. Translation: CAWSEGQGNSPLHF.

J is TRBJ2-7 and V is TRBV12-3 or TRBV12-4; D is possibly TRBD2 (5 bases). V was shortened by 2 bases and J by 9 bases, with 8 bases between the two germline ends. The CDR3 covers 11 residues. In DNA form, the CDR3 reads TGTGCCAGCAGTTTAAAGGGAGTGCAGTACTTC. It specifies CASSLKGVQYF.

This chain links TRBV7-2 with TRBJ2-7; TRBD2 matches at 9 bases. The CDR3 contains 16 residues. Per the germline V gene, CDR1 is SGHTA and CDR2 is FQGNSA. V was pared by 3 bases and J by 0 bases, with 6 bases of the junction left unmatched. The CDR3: CASSLGSGGSSYEQYF. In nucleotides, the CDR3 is TGTGCCAGCAGCTTGGGTAGCGGGGGTAGCTCCTACGAGCAGTACTTC.

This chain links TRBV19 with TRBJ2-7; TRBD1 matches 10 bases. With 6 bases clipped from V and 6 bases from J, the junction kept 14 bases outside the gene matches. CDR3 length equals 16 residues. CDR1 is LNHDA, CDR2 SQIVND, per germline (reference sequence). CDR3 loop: CASSLLPGQGSGEQYF. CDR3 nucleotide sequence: TGTGCCAGTAGCCTCCTCCCGGGACAGGGGTCGGGCGAGCAGTACTTC.